These 8 T cell receptor beta chains were sequenced from one sample in a study of cytomegalovirus exposure and HLA in healthy donors. In the PCR, 60 Vbeta and 13 Jbeta primers were used. Profiling relied on immunoSEQ multiplex PCR, and the TCRdb table lists in-frame clones only, not all of them. The sample lists roughly 120,000 clones, 73% seen once, with 4.1% in the top ten. The specimen sequenced was PBMCs. These receptors were taken from a woman between 35 and 50 years old in good health and CMV-seronegative.

The chain employs TRBV7-8 and TRBJ2-1; TRBD2 agrees at 7 bases. The V and J ends lost 2 bases and 2 bases, in that order; junction bases with no gene match: 3. Germline values: CDR1 SGHVS, CDR2 FQNEAQ. The CDR3 runs to 15 residues. In nucleotides, the CDR3 is TGTGCCAGCAGCTTACCGGGGGGACCCTACAATGAGCAGTTCTTC. It translates to CASSLPGGPYNEQFF. Based on the CDR3 plus reference TRBV7-8 and TRBJ2-1, the full variable domain is GAGVSQSPRYKVAKRGQDVALRCDPISGHVSLFWYQQALGQGPEFLTYFQNEAQLDKSGLPSDRFFAERPEGSVSTLKIQRTQQEDSAVYLCASSLPGGPYNEQFFGPGTRLTVL.

In regard to this clone: This specimen includes other DNA sequences encoding the same CDR3. The chain employs TRBV5-6 and TRBJ2-7; weak D call: TRBD1 (5 bases). With 2 bases removed from V and 2 bases from J, the gap between germline ends came to 11 bases. Germline loops: CDR1 SGHDT, CDR2 YYEEEE. The CDR3 runs to 14 residues. The CDR3 coding sequence is TGTGCCAGCAGCTTAGGCCAGGGTCCCTACGAGCAGTACTTC. It is translated as CASSLGQGPYEQYF.

The CDR3 DNA reads as TGTGCCAGCAGCTTGACTATAGGGGGAGACACAGATACGCAGTATTTT. Translation gives CASSLTIGGDTDTQYF. This chain uses TRBV5-4 with TRBJ2-3; the D gene is possibly TRBD1 (6 bases). V was clipped by 1 base and J by 2 bases, with 14 bases between them. Looked up from germline, CDR1 is SGHNT and CDR2 is YYREEE (reference sequence). The CDR3 runs 16 residues.

This clone has more than one count but fewer than ten. J is TRBJ2-3 and V is TRBV28; D might be TRBD2 (6 bases). The ends were cut back, 3 bases at V and 6 bases at J, with 16 bases in the middle. Germline-derived CDR1 and CDR2 are MDHEN and SYDVKM. This CDR3 contains 15 residues. For the CDR3, the DNA is TGTGCCAGCAGTTTTGGGGGAGGTCTTGCCGATACGCAGTATTTT. It encodes CASSFGGGLADTQYF.

The chain carries TRBV23-1 and TRBJ1-3, with D unresolved. TRBV23-1 has ORF status, its function being uncertain. V lost 1 base and J lost 0, with 7 bases in between. This CDR3 has 15 residues. The CDR3, as DNA: TGCGCCAGCAGTCAATTGTGGAGCTCTGGAAACACCATATATTTT. Translating gives CASSQLWSSGNTIYF.

The chain combines TRBV19 with TRBJ2-2; 7 bases match TRBD1. After removal of 4 bases from V and 8 bases from J, the junction contained 7 bases not matched to a gene. The CDR3 spans 14 residues. CDR1 and CDR2 from the germline V gene are LNHDA and SQIVND (reference sequence). The CDR3 DNA reads as TGTGCCAGTAGTACACAGGGGAAGGAAGGGGAGCTGTTTTTT. Its translation is CASSTQGKEGELFF. Drawing the rest from reference TRBV19 and TRBJ2-2, the complete variable domain is DGGITQSPKYLFRKEGQNVTLSCEQNLNHDAMYWYRQDPGQGLRLIYYSQIVNDFQKGDIAEGYSVSREKKESFPLTVTSAQKNPTAFYLCASSTQGKEGELFFGEGSRLTVL.

The chain combines TRBV28 with TRBJ2-2; D ambiguous. The CDR3 runs 11 residues. In germline, CDR1 is MDHEN, CDR2 SYDVKM. The ends were cut back, 6 bases at V and 4 bases at J, with 3 bases in the middle. CDR3 coding DNA: TGTGCCAGCAGACTCACCGGGGAGCTGTTTTTT. Its translation: CASRLTGELFF.

The chain has TRBV27 and TRBJ1-6; 10 nucleotides line up with TRBD1. CDR1 and CDR2 from the germline V gene are MNHEY and SMNVEV (reference sequence). This CDR3 has 14 amino acids. The CDR3 protein is CAGATGGAGSPLHF. CDR3 DNA: TGTGCTGGGGCGACAGGGGGCGCCGGATCACCCCTCCACTTT.